This T cell receptor beta chain was sequenced for a study of T cell clones after liver transplantation. The overall study: In this trial, immunosuppression withdrawal was attempted within 2 years of liver transplant. TCRbeta sequencing after a pre-transplant mixed lymphocyte reaction identified graft-donor-reactive clones, later tracked in post-transplant blood. Study outcomes and limitations: The donor-reactive repertoire was only partly measurable in a couple of subjects, lacking donor cells.

In its sample, this clone was seen a few times. The antigen is not known. Method: immunoSEQ multiplex PCR; TCRdb's copy keeps in-frame clones and lacks some. The sample lists roughly 97,000 clones; approximately 78% were seen once. The CDR3 consists of 14 residues. CDR1 is SEHNR and CDR2 is FQNEAQ in the germline V gene (reference sequence). V shed 5 bases and J shed 4 bases, with 14 bases lying between them. Sequenced material: CD4+ T cells from blood, taken before liver transplant. This TCR came from a human donor who received a liver transplant. This sequence joins TRBV7-9 and TRBJ1-1; tentative D call: TRBD1 (5 bases). CDR3 bases: TGTGCCAGCAGCCTTCCAGGGTCTCTCACTGAAGCTTTCTTT. Amino acid sequence: CASSLPGSLTEAFF.